This is a list of T cell receptor beta chains from one sample in a study of regulatory T cells in long-lasting Graves disease. TCRdb itself ran the multiplex PCR reads through MiXCR, one entry per CDR3 protein. Seen here are 350,000 to 500,000 distinct CDR3 sequences, 21% observed once, and the top ten hold about 13%. The sequencing used peripheral blood mononuclear cells (PBMCs), collected when the disease was refractory, from a patient treated with antithyroid drugs. The source is a female donor with Graves disease. The CDR3 runs from the conserved cysteine through the conserved F or W. Fields, in order: V gene, D gene, clone size, J gene, CDR3 length, CDR3 protein, CDR3 DNA. D genes are given only for firm matches. Not all rows give a size; the values are once, few, many and, for expanded clones, a class.

V gene: TRBV5-8; D gene: TRBD1; clone size: .; J gene: TRBJ1-4; CDR3 length: 14; CDR3 protein: CASSWGQPNEKLFF; CDR3 DNA: TGTGCCAGCAGCTGGGGACAGCCAAATGAAAAACTGTTTTTT
V gene: TRBV29-1; D gene: .; clone size: many; J gene: TRBJ1-1; CDR3 length: 16; CDR3 protein: CSVEFLSDQLNTEAFF; CDR3 DNA: TGCAGCGTTGAATTCCTGTCAGACCAGTTGAACACTGAAGCTTTCTTT
V gene: TRBV28; D gene: TRBD2; clone size: .; J gene: TRBJ2-1; CDR3 length: 14; CDR3 protein: CASRTLWGLVGQFF; CDR3 DNA: TGTGCCAGCAGGACATTGTGGGGACTAGTTGGGCAGTTCTTC
V gene: TRBV3-1; D gene: .; clone size: few; J gene: TRBJ2-3; CDR3 length: 15; CDR3 protein: CASSQLATRTDTQYF; CDR3 DNA: TGTGCCAGCAGCCAACTAGCGACGCGCACAGATACGCAGTATTTT
V gene: TRBV7-6; D gene: TRBD1; clone size: few; J gene: TRBJ1-2; CDR3 length: 15; CDR3 protein: CASSPNLDRVYGYTF; CDR3 DNA: TGTGCCAGCAGCCCCAATTTGGACAGGGTCTATGGCTACACCTTC
V gene: TRBV20-1; D gene: .; clone size: many; J gene: TRBJ2-7; CDR3 length: 14; CDR3 protein: CSARDAGTYYEQYF; CDR3 DNA: TGCAGTGCTAGAGATGCCGGGACTTACTACGAGCAGTACTTC
V gene: TRBV12-3/TRBV12-4; D gene: TRBD1; clone size: .; J gene: TRBJ1-6; CDR3 length: 15; CDR3 protein: CASSFSGQGNSPLHF; CDR3 DNA: TGTGCCAGCAGTTTCTCTGGACAGGGGAATTCACCCCTCCACTTT
V gene: TRBV7-8; D gene: .; clone size: many; J gene: TRBJ1-1; CDR3 length: 16; CDR3 protein: CASSLPFPGQNTEAFF; CDR3 DNA: TGTGCCAGCAGCCTACCCTTCCCGGGACAAAACACTGAAGCTTTCTTT
V gene: TRBV27; D gene: .; clone size: .; J gene: TRBJ2-7; CDR3 length: 13; CDR3 protein: CASSFTASGEQYF; CDR3 DNA: TGTGCCAGCAGCTTTACAGCATCGGGCGAGCAGTACTTC
V gene: TRBV12-3/TRBV12-4; D gene: .; clone size: many; J gene: TRBJ2-6; CDR3 length: 15; CDR3 protein: CASTLSGSGANVLTF; CDR3 DNA: TGTGCCAGCACCTTGTCGGGGTCTGGGGCCAACGTCCTGACTTTC
V gene: TRBV5-1; D gene: TRBD2; clone size: few; J gene: TRBJ2-7; CDR3 length: 18; CDR3 protein: CASSFRRTSGSTSYEQYF; CDR3 DNA: TGCGCCAGCAGCTTCCGCCGGACTAGCGGGAGTACTTCCTACGAGCAGTACTTC
V gene: TRBV6-1; D gene: TRBD2; clone size: many; J gene: TRBJ2-7; CDR3 length: 16; CDR3 protein: CASSLRLAGGPYEQYF; CDR3 DNA: TGTGCCAGCAGTCTACGACTAGCGGGAGGGCCCTACGAGCAGTACTTC
V gene: TRBV7-6; D gene: .; clone size: many; J gene: TRBJ2-7; CDR3 length: 14; CDR3 protein: CASSLAVVDSEQYF; CDR3 DNA: TGTGCCAGCAGCTTAGCGGTGGTCGACTCTGAGCAGTACTTC
V gene: TRBV12-3/TRBV12-4; D gene: TRBD1; clone size: many; J gene: TRBJ1-5; CDR3 length: 15; CDR3 protein: CASSNLQGTNQPQHF; CDR3 DNA: TGTGCCAGCAGTAACCTACAGGGGACCAATCAGCCCCAGCATTTT
V gene: TRBV2; D gene: .; clone size: many; J gene: TRBJ1-2; CDR3 length: 15; CDR3 protein: CASSEASDANYGYTF; CDR3 DNA: TGTGCCAGCAGTGAGGCATCGGATGCTAACTATGGCTACACCTTC
V gene: TRBV20-1; D gene: TRBD2; clone size: .; J gene: TRBJ2-2; CDR3 length: 16; CDR3 protein: CSATLSGRGNTGELFF; CDR3 DNA: TGCAGTGCCACACTTAGCGGGAGGGGTAACACCGGGGAGCTGTTTTTT
V gene: TRBV2; D gene: TRBD1; clone size: many; J gene: TRBJ1-1; CDR3 length: 16; CDR3 protein: CASRRTGLGQGVGAFF; CDR3 DNA: TGTGCCAGCCGACGGACAGGGTTGGGACAGGGCGTTGGAGCTTTCTTT
V gene: TRBV7-9; D gene: TRBD1; clone size: many; J gene: TRBJ1-2; CDR3 length: 14; CDR3 protein: CASSKAGGDFGYTF; CDR3 DNA: TGTGCCAGCAGCAAGGCAGGGGGCGATTTTGGCTACACCTTC
V gene: TRBV28; D gene: .; clone size: many; J gene: TRBJ1-5; CDR3 length: 15; CDR3 protein: CASSLSQYSNQPQHF; CDR3 DNA: TGTGCCAGCAGTTTATCGCAGTATAGCAATCAGCCCCAGCATTTT
V gene: TRBV29-1; D gene: .; clone size: .; J gene: TRBJ1-2; CDR3 length: 11; CDR3 protein: CSVGGNWGYTF; CDR3 DNA: TGCAGCGTTGGTGGGAACTGGGGCTACACCTTC
V gene: TRBV2; D gene: .; clone size: many; J gene: TRBJ1-4; CDR3 length: 13; CDR3 protein: CASKGRENEKLFF; CDR3 DNA: TGTGCCAGCAAGGGGCGGGAGAATGAAAAACTGTTTTTT
V gene: TRBV7-8; D gene: .; clone size: few; J gene: TRBJ2-2; CDR3 length: 16; CDR3 protein: CASSLSSATNTGELFF; CDR3 DNA: TGTGCCAGCAGCTTATCGTCCGCGACGAACACCGGGGAGCTGTTTTTT
V gene: TRBV4-1; D gene: .; clone size: .; J gene: TRBJ1-1; CDR3 length: 15; CDR3 protein: CASSQVIAPGTEAFF; CDR3 DNA: TGCGCCAGCAGCCAAGTAATAGCCCCGGGCACTGAAGCTTTCTTT
V gene: TRBV28; D gene: .; clone size: many; J gene: TRBJ1-6; CDR3 length: 16; CDR3 protein: CASSSTLRVSGSPLHF; CDR3 DNA: TGTGCCAGCAGTTCCACTCTCAGGGTGTCGGGATCACCCCTCCACTTT
V gene: TRBV27; D gene: TRBD1; clone size: many; J gene: TRBJ1-2; CDR3 length: 15; CDR3 protein: CASSLSGQGNYGYTF; CDR3 DNA: TGTGCCAGCAGTTTATCAGGACAGGGAAACTATGGCTACACCTTC
V gene: TRBV7-3; D gene: TRBD1; clone size: .; J gene: TRBJ2-1; CDR3 length: 15; CDR3 protein: CASSPRGQGRNEQFF; CDR3 DNA: TGTGCCAGCAGCCCAAGGGGACAGGGACGGAATGAGCAGTTCTTC
V gene: TRBV12-3/TRBV12-4; D gene: TRBD1; clone size: many; J gene: TRBJ2-7; CDR3 length: 15; CDR3 protein: CASSPGTGGSYEQYF; CDR3 DNA: TGTGCCAGCAGCCCCGGGACAGGAGGCTCCTACGAGCAGTACTTC
V gene: TRBV30; D gene: TRBD2; clone size: .; J gene: TRBJ2-1; CDR3 length: 12; CDR3 protein: CAWSIRGDEQFF; CDR3 DNA: TGTGCCTGGAGTATTCGGGGGGATGAGCAGTTCTTC
V gene: TRBV5-1; D gene: .; clone size: few; J gene: TRBJ2-5; CDR3 length: 14; CDR3 protein: CASSREGPPETQYF; CDR3 DNA: TGCGCCAGCAGCCGAGAAGGGCCCCCGGAGACCCAGTACTTC
V gene: TRBV29-1; D gene: .; clone size: many; J gene: TRBJ2-5; CDR3 length: 14; CDR3 protein: CSVEDPGGQETQYF; CDR3 DNA: TGCAGCGTTGAAGATCCAGGTGGACAAGAGACCCAGTACTTC
V gene: TRBV13; D gene: .; clone size: many; J gene: TRBJ1-2; CDR3 length: 14; CDR3 protein: CASSLASTAYGYTF; CDR3 DNA: TGTGCCAGCAGCTTGGCGTCGACAGCGTATGGCTACACCTTC
V gene: TRBV7-9; D gene: .; clone size: many; J gene: TRBJ2-5; CDR3 length: 13; CDR3 protein: CASSLAGWETQYF; CDR3 DNA: TGTGCCAGCAGCTTAGCGGGATGGGAGACCCAGTACTTC
V gene: TRBV3-1; D gene: .; clone size: few; J gene: TRBJ1-1; CDR3 length: 17; CDR3 protein: CASSQDLLARMNTEAFF; CDR3 DNA: TGTGCCAGCAGCCAAGATTTACTGGCGCGGATGAACACTGAAGCTTTCTTT
V gene: TRBV19; D gene: TRBD1; clone size: .; J gene: TRBJ1-2; CDR3 length: 14; CDR3 protein: CASSMGQGARGYTF; CDR3 DNA: TGTGCCAGTAGTATGGGACAGGGGGCGCGAGGCTACACCTTC
V gene: TRBV19; D gene: .; clone size: .; J gene: TRBJ2-1; CDR3 length: 16; CDR3 protein: CASSIETRPSYNEQFF; CDR3 DNA: TGTGCCAGTAGTATAGAGACTAGACCCTCCTACAATGAGCAGTTCTTC
V gene: TRBV7-9; D gene: .; clone size: once; J gene: TRBJ2-1; CDR3 length: 16; CDR3 protein: CASSRMGPSSYNEQFF; CDR3 DNA: TGTGCCAGCAGCCGTATGGGCCCGAGCTCCTACAATGAGCAGTTCTTC
V gene: TRBV20-1; D gene: .; clone size: few; J gene: TRBJ2-4; CDR3 length: 13; CDR3 protein: CSASKGDGGIQYF; CDR3 DNA: TGCAGTGCTAGTAAGGGGGATGGGGGCATTCAGTACTTC
V gene: TRBV7-2; D gene: TRBD1; clone size: .; J gene: TRBJ2-7; CDR3 length: 15; CDR3 protein: CASSLVGTGEDEQYF; CDR3 DNA: TGTGCCAGCAGCTTAGTTGGGACAGGGGAAGACGAGCAGTACTTC
V gene: TRBV28; D gene: TRBD1; clone size: many; J gene: TRBJ1-2; CDR3 length: 15; CDR3 protein: CASSPPTGQDASYTF; CDR3 DNA: TGTGCCAGCAGTCCACCAACTGGACAGGACGCGAGCTACACCTTC
V gene: TRBV12-3/TRBV12-4; D gene: .; clone size: .; J gene: TRBJ2-3; CDR3 length: 12; CDR3 protein: CASSHLSETQYF; CDR3 DNA: TGTGCCAGCAGCCATCTCTCAGAGACGCAGTATTTT
V gene: TRBV20-1; D gene: .; clone size: .; J gene: TRBJ2-3; CDR3 length: 14; CDR3 protein: CSANLGGVTDTQYF; CDR3 DNA: TGCAGTGCCAACCTTGGGGGAGTAACAGATACGCAGTATTTT